Shown below are 23 T cell receptor beta chains from a single sample sequenced in a study of cytomegalovirus exposure and HLA in healthy donors. PCR employed 60 Vbeta and 13 Jbeta primers. Method: immunoSEQ multiplex PCR; TCRdb's copy keeps in-frame clones and lacks some. In the table there are 150,000 to 200,000 clones, 80% of which are singletons. The material sequenced was PBMCs. Every receptor here comes from a male donor in good health and CMV-seropositive.

The chain links TRBV28 to TRBJ2-7, with 7 positions matching TRBD1. The germline CDR1 and CDR2 sequences are MDHEN and SYDVKM. V lost 4 bases and J lost 2; bases outside the gene matches: 8. The CDR3 is 15 residues long. CDR3 residues: CASSSSRQGAYEQYF. CDR3 nucleotides: TGTGCCAGCAGTTCCTCCCGACAGGGCGCCTACGAGCAGTACTTC.

The chain has TRBV7-8 and TRBJ1-5, with D perhaps matching TRBD1 (6 bases). Germline V gene lookup returns CDR1 SGHVS and CDR2 FQNEAQ. V was trimmed by 1 base and J by 4 bases, leaving 14 bases between them. The CDR3 extends over 16 amino acids. The CDR3: CASSLEGGVSNQPQHF. CDR3 in DNA: TGTGCCAGCAGCTTAGAGGGGGGGGTTTCGAATCAGCCCCAGCATTTT.

The gene calls are TRBV7-2 and TRBJ2-1; 8 bases align to TRBD2. Per germline, CDR1 SGHTA and CDR2 FQGNSA. V was pared by 4 bases and J by 8 bases, with 13 bases of the junction left unmatched. This CDR3 spans 16 amino acids. The CDR3 DNA follows: TGTGCCAGCAGCTCCTTTCGGAGCGGGAGATCCCATGAGCAGTTCTTC. Its protein is CASSSFRSGRSHEQFF.

This chain connects TRBV5-4 to TRBJ1-5, with 8 nucleotides matching TRBD1. The CDR3 extends over 14 amino acids. V lost 0 bases and J lost 6; bases outside the gene matches: 2. Germline V gene sequence: CDR1 SGHNT, CDR2 YYREEE (reference sequence). The CDR3 nucleotides read TGTGCCAGCAGCTTGGGACAGGGGACTCAGCCCCAGCATTTT. Protein product: CASSLGQGTQPQHF. Looking up the rest from reference TRBV5-4 and TRBJ1-5 gives the full variable domain: ETGVTQSPTHLIKTRGQQVTLRCSSQSGHNTVSWYQQALGQGPQFIFQYYREEENGRGNFPPRFSGLQFPNYSSELNVNALELDDSALYLCASSLGQGTQPQHFGDGTRLSIL.

Only one count was recorded for this clone. In DNA form, the CDR3 reads TGTGCCAGCAGTTACATATCAGGGGCCCATCAGCCCCAGCATTTT. Its protein is CASSYISGAHQPQHF. V and J are TRBV6-5 and TRBJ1-5; D is possibly TRBD1 (6 bases). The CDR3 has 15 residues. Germline-derived CDR1 and CDR2 are MNHEY and SVGAGI. Trimming shortened V by 2 bases and J by 5 bases, and 13 bases separated the two germline ends.

The rearrangement uses TRBV5-6 and TRBJ2-4; a possible D gene is TRBD2 (5 bases). This CDR3 contains 15 residues. Trimming took 6 bases from V and 2 from J, leaving 15 bases between them. CDR1 is SGHDT, CDR2 YYEEEE, per germline. This CDR3 is CASIPSSSPKNIQYF. For the CDR3, the DNA is TGTGCCAGCATCCCGTCTAGCAGTCCCAAAAACATTCAGTACTTC.

This rearrangement joins TRBV30 to TRBJ2-2; D not certain. This CDR3 contains 11 residues. V was clipped by 5 bases and J by 4 bases, with 5 bases between them. Germline CDR1 and CDR2: GTSNPN and SVGIG (reference sequence). CDR3 sequence (DNA): TGTGCCTGGGGCGGCACCGGGGAGCTGTTTTTT. Translation: CAWGGTGELFF.

V is TRBV30 and J is TRBJ1-6; tentative D call: TRBD1 (5 bases). Trimming stripped 5 bases from V and 7 bases from J, with 12 bases between. This CDR3 is built from 13 residues. Germline CDR1 and CDR2: GTSNPN and SVGIG (reference sequence). The CDR3 reads CAWCREGNSPLHF. For the CDR3, the DNA is TGTGCCTGGTGCCGGGAGGGGAATTCACCCCTCCACTTT.

The chain is built from TRBV19 and TRBJ2-1; TRBD1 might be the D (5 bases). The CDR3 has 15 residues. CDR1 LNHDA and CDR2 SQIVND come from the germline V gene (reference sequence). Trimming took 7 bases from V and 6 from J, leaving 19 bases between them. CDR3 bases: TGTGCCAGTATCCCTGGAGCAGGGCCGGCCAATGAGCAGTTCTTC. It translates to CASIPGAGPANEQFF.

There are a few counts of this clone. The J gene is TRBJ2-5, the V gene TRBV27; D unresolved. Germline CDR1 MNHEY, CDR2 SMNVEV (reference sequence). The V end was cut by 5 bases, the J end by 1 base, with 14 bases between. This CDR3 has 15 residues. CDR3 protein: CASSPPRVTQETQYF. The DNA of the CDR3 is TGTGCCAGCAGTCCCCCCCGGGTCACCCAAGAGACCCAGTACTTC.

This rearrangement joins TRBV9 to TRBJ2-1; a possible D gene is TRBD2 (6 bases). The CDR3 extends over 15 amino acids. V gave up 3 bases and J gave up 0 bases, with 10 bases separating them. Germline V gene data show CDR1 as SGDLS and CDR2 as YYNGEE. CDR3 sequence (DNA): TGTGCCAGCAGCGCCGAGCGGGCCTCCTACAATGAGCAGTTCTTC. It codes for CASSAERASYNEQFF.

The V gene is TRBV19, the J gene TRBJ1-2; 8 bases align to TRBD1. This CDR3 spans 15 amino acids. Germline V gene sequence: CDR1 LNHDA, CDR2 SQIVND (reference sequence). Trimming cost V 5 bases and J 0 bases; bases outside gene matches: 5. The CDR3 spells CASSGGQGPNYGYTF. CDR3 DNA sequence: TGTGCCAGTAGTGGAGGACAGGGCCCTAACTATGGCTACACCTTC.

The chain has TRBV19 and TRBJ2-1; 11 bases align to TRBD2. After removal of 6 bases from V and 4 bases from J, the junction contained 14 bases not matched to a gene. The CDR3 is made up of 18 amino acids. Germline CDR1 is LNHDA and CDR2 is SQIVND (reference sequence). CDR3 DNA sequence: TGTGCCAGTAGGCCCCTTACTAGCGGGAGTTTATTGTACAATGAGCAGTTCTTC. Amino acid sequence: CASRPLTSGSLLYNEQFF.

The rearrangement joins TRBV7-2 to TRBJ2-1; D is unresolved. Germline-derived CDR1 and CDR2 are SGHTA and FQGNSA. V was trimmed by 5 bases and J by 0 bases, leaving 11 bases between them. This CDR3 comprises 15 residues. The CDR3 nucleotides are TGTGCCAGCAGCGCCTCTACGAGCTCCTACAATGAGCAGTTCTTC. It encodes CASSASTSSYNEQFF.

The V and J genes are TRBV27 and TRBJ1-5; 8 nucleotides line up with TRBD1. V lost 6 bases to trimming and J lost 8 bases; unmatched junction nucleotides: 12. The CDR3 is 15 amino acids. Germline CDR1 reads MNHEY; CDR2 reads SMNVEV (reference sequence). The CDR3 coding sequence is TGTGCCAGCAGCCTCCGCAGGGGGCTTTTGGAGCCCCAGCATTTT. Its protein is CASSLRRGLLEPQHF.

V usage is TRBV9 and J usage is TRBJ2-7, with a tentative D call TRBD2 (5 bases). V lost 0 bases and J 2 bases, leaving 12 bases between the germline ends. The CDR3 covers 15 residues. From germline, CDR1 is SGDLS and CDR2 YYNGEE. The DNA for the CDR3 is TGTGCCAGCAGCGTAGGGGCGGGCCTAACCTACGAGCAGTACTTC. Translating gives CASSVGAGLTYEQYF.

The V and J genes are TRBV5-8 and TRBJ2-1, with TRBD2 matching over 8 bases. The germline gives CDR1 SGHTS, CDR2 YDEGEE. The length of the CDR3 is 15 residues. The V segment lost 0 bases and the J segment 7 bases; nucleotides outside the gene matches: 6. The CDR3: CASSLGSTSENEQFF. CDR3 nucleotide sequence: TGTGCCAGCAGCTTGGGGTCGACTAGCGAGAATGAGCAGTTCTTC.

This clone was recorded once. The chain is built from TRBV6-1 and TRBJ2-7; possibly TRBD2 for D (7 bases). CDR1 and CDR2 (germline): MNHNS, SASEGT. Trimming took off 7 bases at V and 3 bases at J, with 19 bases between the two ends. CDR3 size: 15 residues. The CDR3, as DNA: TGTGCCAGCACCCCGAAGGGGGGGGCCCTCTACGAGCAGTACTTC. Its translation: CASTPKGGALYEQYF.

This clone was seen just once. The rearrangement uses TRBV27 and TRBJ1-6; tentative D call: TRBD1 (6 bases). Trimming removed 5 bases at V and 10 bases at J, with 15 bases between. Germline CDR1 is MNHEY and CDR2 is SMNVEV (reference sequence). This CDR3 spans 14 amino acids. CDR3 bases: TGTGCCAGCAGTAGGGGGTCAGAATTCTCACCCCTCCACTTT. Its protein product is CASSRGSEFSPLHF.

The CDR3 region has the DNA TGTGCCAGTAGTATGAACAGGGGGTGGTTGTACGAGCAGTACTTC. Protein product: CASSMNRGWLYEQYF. V gene TRBV19 combines with J gene TRBJ2-7; 8 nucleotides align to TRBD1. CDR3 length: 15 residues. The junction had 8 bases not matched to a gene; V was cut back by 3 bases and J by 4 bases. Germline V gene lookup returns CDR1 LNHDA and CDR2 SQIVND (reference sequence).

The V gene is TRBV5-1, the J gene TRBJ1-3; the D gene is possibly TRBD1 (6 bases). The V and J ends lost 2 bases and 4 bases respectively, with 7 bases between them. Germline assignment: CDR1 SGHRS and CDR2 YFSETQ. The CDR3 covers 13 residues. The CDR3 sequence is CASSFTGGNTIYF. The CDR3 DNA sequence: TGCGCCAGCAGCTTTACAGGGGGAAACACCATATATTTT. The full variable domain, rest sourced from reference TRBV5-1 and TRBJ1-3, is KAGVTQTPRYLIKTRGQQVTLSCSPISGHRSVSWYQQTPGQGLQFLFEYFSETQRNKGNFPGRFSGRQFSNSRSEMNVSTLELGDSALYLCASSFTGGNTIYFGEGSWLTVV.

The chain carries TRBV9 and TRBJ2-1, with 11 positions matching TRBD2. V lost 3 bases to trimming and J lost 5 bases; unmatched junction nucleotides: 4. CDR1 SGDLS and CDR2 YYNGEE come from the germline V gene. CDR3 length: 15 amino acids. The CDR3, as DNA: TGTGCCAGCAGCGGGGGACTAGCGGATAACAATGAGCAGTTCTTC. Translating gives CASSGGLADNNEQFF.

This chain uses TRBV28 with TRBJ2-5; TRBD1 aligns across 8 bases. The CDR3 loop spans 16 amino acids. V lost 2 bases, J lost 2 bases, and 7 bases stayed unmatched. CDR1 and CDR2 from the germline V gene are MDHEN and SYDVKM. CDR3: CASSLLWNRGQETQYF. CDR3 coding DNA: TGTGCCAGCAGTTTACTTTGGAACAGGGGGCAAGAGACCCAGTACTTC. Variable domain in full (rest from reference TRBV28 and TRBJ2-5): DVKVTQSSRYLVKRTGEKVFLECVQDMDHENMFWYRQDPGLGLRLIYFSYDVKMKEKGDIPEGYSVSREKKERFSLILESASTNQTSMYLCASSLLWNRGQETQYFGPGTRLLVL.